This is a list of T cell receptor beta chains from one sample in a study of human T cells and chemical hapten exposure. MiXCR, run by TCRdb on the RACE reads, gives a single entry per CDR3 protein. The table lists roughly 51,000 distinct CDR3 sequences, approximately 9.9% of them singletons. This material consisted of whole blood, taken in connection with sensitization to the hapten diphenylcyclopropenone (DPC). These receptors were obtained from a middle-aged man with alopecia areata. Some clones in this sample may be carry-over from other donors' samples. Each CDR3 is given with its conserved first and last residue. A D gene is named only where the DNA matches it firmly. Only some rows state a clone size, as once, few, many or a class for expanded clones.

clone size	D gene	J gene	V gene	CDR3 protein	CDR3 DNA
.	.	TRBJ2-3	TRBV14	CASSQDYGVASSTDTQYF	TGTGCCAGCAGCCAAGATTATGGGGTAGCGTCTAGCACAGATACGCAGTATTTT
.	.	TRBJ1-2	TRBV5-5	CASSLDNKLSYTF	TGTGCCAGCAGCTTGGATAATAAGCTCAGCTACACCTTC
many	.	TRBJ1-5	TRBV3-1	CASSHNEGQPQHF	TGTGCCAGCAGCCACAACGAGGGCCAGCCCCAGCATTTT
many	.	TRBJ2-5	TRBV5-1	CASRGQETQYF	TGCGCCAGCAGAGGGCAAGAGACCCAGTACTTC
many	TRBD2	TRBJ2-1	TRBV28	CASRWTSGRYNEQFF	TGTGCCAGCAGGTGGACTAGCGGGAGGTACAATGAGCAGTTCTTC
once	.	TRBJ2-1	TRBV6-6	CASSYGQNNEQFF	TGTGCCAGCAGTTACGGTCAGAACAATGAGCAGTTCTTC
many	.	TRBJ2-2	TRBV19	CASSTPPGELFF	TGTGCCAGTAGTACCCCCCCCGGGGAGCTGTTTTTT
.	TRBD1	TRBJ1-4	TRBV19	CASNPNRGGNVKLFF	TGTGCCAGTAACCCCAACAGGGGGGGAAATGTAAAACTGTTTTTT
few	.	TRBJ2-3	TRBV25-1	CASSGGDTQYF	TGTGCCAGCAGTGGGGGCGATACGCAGTATTTT
.	.	TRBJ1-1	TRBV25-1	CASSEGSDQGPVGTEAFF	TGTGCCAGCAGTGAAGGCTCCGACCAGGGGCCCGTTGGCACTGAAGCTTTCTTT
.	TRBD2	TRBJ2-5	TRBV2	CASNSGTYQETQYF	TGTGCCAGCAATAGCGGGACCTACCAAGAGACCCAGTACTTC
many	TRBD2	TRBJ2-5	TRBV7-3	CASSLTGGTTKEETQYF	TGTGCCAGCAGCTTAACAGGAGGGACTACCAAGGAAGAGACCCAGTACTTC
medium-sized	TRBD2	TRBJ2-1	TRBV20-1	CSAPWGGSSYNEQFF	TGCAGTGCTCCCTGGGGGGGGAGCTCCTACAATGAGCAGTTCTTC
many	TRBD1	TRBJ1-2	TRBV29-1	CSVSGGLGYTF	TGCAGCGTTTCAGGGGGCCTTGGCTACACCTTC
medium-sized	TRBD2	TRBJ2-3	TRBV19	CASRSGSADTQYF	TGTGCCAGTAGAAGCGGGAGCGCAGATACGCAGTATTTT
many	.	TRBJ2-5	TRBV29-1	CSVGGLKETQYF	TGCAGCGTTGGCGGTTTGAAAGAGACCCAGTACTTC
few	.	TRBJ1-4	TRBV20-1	CSTNSRGDATNEKLFF	TGCAGTACTAACTCCAGGGGAGATGCAACTAATGAAAAACTGTTTTTT
many	.	TRBJ2-1	TRBV19	CASTRWSSSYNEQFF	TGTGCCAGCACCAGGTGGTCGAGCTCCTACAATGAGCAGTTCTTC
many	.	TRBJ2-7	TRBV5-8	CASSLIGGTTYEQYF	TGTGCCAGCAGCTTGATCGGCGGTACAACCTACGAGCAGTACTTC
many	.	TRBJ2-7	TRBV11-2	CASSLAVRRTSEQYF	TGTGCCAGCAGCTTAGCTGTGCGGCGGACGTCCGAGCAGTACTTC
many	TRBD1	TRBJ1-1	TRBV7-2	CASSRDRENTEAFF	TGTGCCAGCAGCCGGGACAGGGAAAACACTGAAGCTTTCTTT
few	.	TRBJ1-5	TRBV24-1	CATSFSGSNQPQHF	TGTGCCACCAGTTTTTCAGGAAGCAATCAGCCCCAGCATTTT
.	.	TRBJ1-3	TRBV6-2/TRBV6-3	CASSYSSGEPFAGNTIYF	TGTGCCAGCAGTTACTCGTCGGGGGAACCTTTCGCTGGAAACACCATATATTTT
many	.	TRBJ2-3	TRBV20-1	CSARDWGKDTQYF	TGCAGTGCTAGAGATTGGGGAAAAGATACGCAGTATTTT
large	.	TRBJ2-7	TRBV2	CASREGTLPSYEQYF	TGTGCCAGCAGGGAAGGGACACTCCCGTCCTACGAGCAGTACTTC
.	TRBD2	TRBJ2-1	TRBV7-3	CASSPGGGINEQFF	TGTGCCAGCAGCCCCGGGGGGGGCATCAATGAGCAGTTCTTC
many	.	TRBJ2-3	TRBV9	CASSVERSTDTQYF	TGTGCCAGCAGCGTAGAGCGGTCCACAGATACGCAGTATTTT
.	.	TRBJ2-6	TRBV25-1	CASSDGGRGANVLTF	TGTGCCAGCAGTGATGGCGGTCGGGGGGCCAACGTCCTGACTTTC
few	.	TRBJ1-5	TRBV20-1	CSARKNRGNQPQHF	TGCAGTGCTAGGAAAAACAGGGGCAATCAGCCCCAGCATTTT